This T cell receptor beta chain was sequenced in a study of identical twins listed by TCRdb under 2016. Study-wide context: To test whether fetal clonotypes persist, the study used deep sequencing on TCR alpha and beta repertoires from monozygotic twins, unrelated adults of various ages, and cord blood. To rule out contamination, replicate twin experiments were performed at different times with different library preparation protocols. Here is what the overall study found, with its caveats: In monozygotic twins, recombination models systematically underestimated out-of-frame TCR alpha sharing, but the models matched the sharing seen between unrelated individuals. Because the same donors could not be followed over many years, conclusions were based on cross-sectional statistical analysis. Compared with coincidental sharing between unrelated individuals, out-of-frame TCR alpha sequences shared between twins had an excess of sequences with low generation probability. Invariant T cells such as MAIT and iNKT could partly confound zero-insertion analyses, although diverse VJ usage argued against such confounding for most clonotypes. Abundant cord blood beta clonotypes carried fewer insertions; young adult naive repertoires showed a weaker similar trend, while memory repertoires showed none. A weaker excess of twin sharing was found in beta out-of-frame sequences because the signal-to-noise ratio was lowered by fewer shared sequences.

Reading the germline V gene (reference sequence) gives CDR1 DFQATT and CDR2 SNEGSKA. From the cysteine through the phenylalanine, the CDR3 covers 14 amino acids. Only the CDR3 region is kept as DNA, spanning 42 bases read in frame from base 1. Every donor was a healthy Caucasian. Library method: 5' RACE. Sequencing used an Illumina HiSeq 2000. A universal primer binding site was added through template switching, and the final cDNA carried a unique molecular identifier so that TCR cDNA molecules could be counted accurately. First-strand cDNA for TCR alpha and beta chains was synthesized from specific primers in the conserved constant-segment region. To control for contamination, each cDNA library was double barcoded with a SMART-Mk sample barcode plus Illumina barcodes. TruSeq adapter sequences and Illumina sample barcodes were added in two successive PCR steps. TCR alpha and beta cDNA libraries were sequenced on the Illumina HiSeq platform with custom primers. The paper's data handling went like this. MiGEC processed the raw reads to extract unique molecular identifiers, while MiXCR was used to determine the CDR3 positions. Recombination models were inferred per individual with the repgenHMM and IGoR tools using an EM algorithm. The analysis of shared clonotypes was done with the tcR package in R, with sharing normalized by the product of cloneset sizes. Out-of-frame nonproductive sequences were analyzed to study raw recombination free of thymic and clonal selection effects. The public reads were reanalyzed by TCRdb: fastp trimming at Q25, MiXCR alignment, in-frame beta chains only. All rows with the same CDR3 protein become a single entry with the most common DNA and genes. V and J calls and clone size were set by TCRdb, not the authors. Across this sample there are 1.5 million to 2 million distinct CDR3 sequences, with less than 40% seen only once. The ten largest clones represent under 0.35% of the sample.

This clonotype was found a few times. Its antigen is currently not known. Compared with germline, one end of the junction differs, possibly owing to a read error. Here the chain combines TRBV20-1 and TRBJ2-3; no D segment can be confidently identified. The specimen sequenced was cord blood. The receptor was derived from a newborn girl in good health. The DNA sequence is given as TGCAGTGGTAGACAAGGTGGGCATGCAGATACGCAGTATTTT. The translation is CSGRQGGHADTQYF.